Listed here is a single T cell receptor (beta chain). Its antigen target is currently unknown. Given a much more abundant clone one base away, this may be a read error. This sample is part of a study of blood T cells in healthy people across ages (dated by TCRdb to between 2014 and 2017). Concerning the study at large: Template switching captured roughly one uniquely barcoded TCR beta cDNA molecule per two T cells in model experiments. To track age-related changes in TCR beta repertoire diversity, the study relied on deep sequencing normalized with unique cDNA molecular identifiers. Four age groups were formed from the donors: young (average approximately 15 years), middle-aged (around 37), aged (about 62) and long-lived (around 80). To avoid experimental bias, donors of different ages were spread randomly across the sequencing lanes. For two donors (one aged 18 to 29 and one aged 80 or older), the study analyzed two additional independent replicas of 1 million unique cDNA reads from the same blood draw.

CDR1 and CDR2 (MGHDK, SYGVNS) derive from the germline V gene. The CDR3 goes from the cysteine to the phenylalanine over 14 residues. Left in the record is the CDR3 DNA by itself, 42 bases read in frame from the first base. Cut back by 6 bases and 4 bases, the V and J ends lie 15 bases apart. Library creation used 5' RACE. TCRdb lists the instrument as Illumina HiSeq 2500. A second PCR of roughly 7 to 12 cycles was run with a J-beta primer mix and a sample-barcoded 5' primer. A unique molecular identifier was introduced onto each TCR beta cDNA molecule by a template-switch 5' adaptor carrying 12 random nucleotides. Each sample yielded at least 3 million CDR3-containing paired-end reads. First-strand cDNA was synthesized from all RNA with the Mint cDNA synthesis kit, primed by a TRBC-specific oligonucleotide. All cDNA was treated with uracil-DNA glycosylase and then went through a first 18-cycle PCR with the universal primers M1SS and BC2_uni_R. Under the source paper's analysis protocol: For normalization, 1 million high-quality reads, each with a distinct molecular identifier, were randomly selected from each sample. Reads with shared molecular identifiers were discarded instead of being binned into consensus sequences. MiTCR, run with a Q25 quality threshold and the strictest error-elimination algorithm, handled CDR3 identification, clonotype clustering and error correction. A nonparametric unseen species model with Euler transformation was used to estimate lower-bound total TCR beta diversity. The raw public data were reprocessed by TCRdb itself: fastp quality trimming at Q25, MiXCR clonotype calling, in-frame beta chains only. CDR3 protein sequences are deduplicated, and each keeps its most common genes and DNA. None of the V and J calls come from the authors' own analysis; TCRdb made them. The sample table shows more than 1 million distinct CDR3 sequences, and 35% to 55% are seen once. The leading ten clones occupy approximately 20% of the sample.

Overall study results and their limits: Since profiling was done on bulk unsorted PBMCs, naive and antigen-experienced compartments could not be conclusively compared. As age increased, observed TCR beta diversity per million T cells dropped in a roughly linear way, and a significant reduction was already evident by age 40. Compared with the aged group, the long-lived group had more naive CD4+ T cells, fewer expanded clones and increased TCR diversity, suggesting age selection. Estimates of total diversity based on one million sequenced T cells were regarded as lower bounds and as underestimates. The percentage of naive T cells measured by flow cytometry correlated strongly with observed TCR beta diversity. Because the CMV infection status of the donors was unknown, age-related changes in expanded clonotypes may potentially have been confounded.

The donors were roughly 38 Caucasian individuals from Russia, aged roughly 6 to 100 years, who were systemically healthy. Around 9.8 milliliters of peripheral blood were collected from each donor into EDTA-treated Vacutainer tubes. PBMCs were isolated by Ficoll-Paque density-gradient centrifugation, with at least 6 million obtained per sample. Trizol reagent was used to extract total RNA from the PBMCs, yielding at least 6 micrograms per sample. For every donor, an aliquot of PBMCs went through flow cytometry to measure the percentages of naive CD45RAhigh/CD27high T cells. Recombination joined TRBV25-1 with TRBJ1-2, with an unclear D gene assignment. The sequenced sample was blood. The source of this sequence is a woman between 55 and 75 years old in good health. The sequence in DNA is TGTGCCAGCAGGGATGAGGGATGGGGCTATGGCTACACCTTC. Its protein is CASRDEGWGYGYTF.